The following is a TCR beta chain sequence with its context. The target of this receptor is not known. No base quality information exists; no much larger clone differs at one position. This specimen comes from a study of identical twins (dated by TCRdb to the mid-2010s). Broadly, across the study: To test whether fetal clonotypes persist, the study used deep sequencing on TCR alpha and beta repertoires from monozygotic twins, unrelated adults of various ages, and cord blood. Replicate twin experiments were performed at different times using different library preparation protocols to rule out contamination.

General study outcomes and caveats: Abundant cord blood beta clonotypes carried fewer insertions; young adult naive repertoires showed a weaker similar trend, while memory repertoires showed none. Out-of-frame TCR alpha sequences shared between twins showed an excess of low generation-probability sequences compared with coincidental sharing between unrelated individuals. Because the same donors could not be followed over many years, conclusions were based on cross-sectional statistical analysis. In beta out-of-frame sequences, excess twin sharing was weaker, because having fewer shared sequences lowered the signal-to-noise ratio. Invariant T cells such as MAIT and iNKT could partly confound zero-insertion analyses, although diverse VJ usage argued against such confounding for most clonotypes. Recombination models systematically underestimated out-of-frame TCR alpha sharing in monozygotic twins but agreed with sharing between unrelated individuals.

All donors were healthy Caucasians. Three pairs of female monozygotic twins, all aged 18 to 29 years, were included in the twin cohort. CD4+ and CD8+ T cell populations were isolated with positive isolation kits from Invitrogen. The receptor library was made with 5' RACE. Sequencing used an Illumina HiSeq 2000. A universal primer binding site was introduced by template switching, and a unique molecular identifier was present in the final cDNA, enabling accurate counting of TCR cDNA molecules. First-strand cDNA for TCR alpha and beta chains was synthesized from specific primers in the conserved constant-segment region. To control for contamination, every cDNA library was double barcoded, receiving both a SMART-Mk sample barcode and Illumina barcodes. TruSeq adapter sequences and Illumina sample barcodes were added in two successive PCR steps. Sequencing of the TCR alpha and beta cDNA libraries was done on the Illumina HiSeq platform using custom primers. The published analysis was carried out like this. Raw reads were processed with MiGEC to extract unique molecular identifiers, and MiXCR was used to determine CDR3 positions. For each individual, recombination models were inferred using an EM algorithm with the repgenHMM and IGoR tools. The analysis of shared clonotypes was done with the tcR package in R, with sharing normalized by the product of cloneset sizes. To study raw recombination free of thymic and clonal selection effects, out-of-frame nonproductive sequences were analyzed. TCRdb redid the processing of the public reads, applying fastp at Q25 and MiXCR, and retained in-frame beta chains. Each CDR3 protein appears once, grouped with its most common genes and DNA. TCRdb, rather than the study authors, made the V and J calls. Counted in this sample were some 500,000 distinct CDR3 sequences; around an eighth of them appeared once. About 0.94% of the sample is in the top ten clones.

These sequences were also reported in another study, on yellow fever vaccine responses in identical twins. In that second paper, the authors write: According to the authors, the vaccine-induced T cell response in identical twins seemed to be partly convergent and partly specific to each individual. In identical twins, the study followed T cell clones that responded to the vaccine with precision.

The source is a woman aged 18-35 years in good health. Sequencing input: CD4+ T cells sorted from blood.

The CDR3 is CASSLRLAVGSYNEQFF. The nucleotide sequence is TGTGCCAGCAGCCTGAGACTAGCGGTGGGCTCCTACAATGAGCAGTTCTTC. Rearrangement joined TRBV7-2 to TRBJ2-1; the central 9 bases match TRBD2. V trim: 5 bases; J trim: 0 bases; unmatched bases: 8. There are 17 amino acids in the CDR3, from cysteine to phenylalanine inclusive. The retained sequence is limited to the CDR3, 51 bases, with the frame set at the first base. In the germline V gene, CDR1 corresponds to SGHTA and CDR2 to FQGNSA.